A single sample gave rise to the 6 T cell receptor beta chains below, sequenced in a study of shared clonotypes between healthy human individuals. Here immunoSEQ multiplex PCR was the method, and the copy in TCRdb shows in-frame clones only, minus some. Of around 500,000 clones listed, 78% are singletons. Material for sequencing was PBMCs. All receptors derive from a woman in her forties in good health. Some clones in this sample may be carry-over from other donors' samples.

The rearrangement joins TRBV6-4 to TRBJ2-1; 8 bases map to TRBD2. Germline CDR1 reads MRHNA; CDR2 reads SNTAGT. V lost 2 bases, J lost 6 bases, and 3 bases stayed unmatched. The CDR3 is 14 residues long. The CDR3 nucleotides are TGTGCCAGCAGTGACCCCGCGGGGGGCAATGAGCAGTTCTTC. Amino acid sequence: CASSDPAGGNEQFF.

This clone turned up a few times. This CDR3 reads CSVERGAWETQYF. CDR3 bases: TGCAGCGTTGAAAGGGGGGCTTGGGAGACCCAGTACTTC. V and J are TRBV29-1 and TRBJ2-5; the D gene could be TRBD1 or TRBD2 (6 bases each). This CDR3 has 13 residues. The germline gives CDR1 SQVTM, CDR2 ANQGSEA. Trimming cost V 2 bases and J 5 bases, with 12 bases left between them.

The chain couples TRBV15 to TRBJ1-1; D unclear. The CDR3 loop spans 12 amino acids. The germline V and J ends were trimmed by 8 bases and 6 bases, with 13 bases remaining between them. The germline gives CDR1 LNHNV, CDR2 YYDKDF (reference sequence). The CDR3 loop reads CATSLDWSEAFF. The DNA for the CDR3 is TGTGCCACCTCCCTCGATTGGTCTGAAGCTTTCTTT.

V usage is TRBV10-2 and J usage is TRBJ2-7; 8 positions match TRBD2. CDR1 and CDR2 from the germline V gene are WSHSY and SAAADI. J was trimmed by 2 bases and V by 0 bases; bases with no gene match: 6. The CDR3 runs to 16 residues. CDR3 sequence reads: CASSESELAETYEQYF. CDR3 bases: TGCGCCAGCAGTGAGTCTGAACTAGCGGAGACCTACGAGCAGTACTTC.

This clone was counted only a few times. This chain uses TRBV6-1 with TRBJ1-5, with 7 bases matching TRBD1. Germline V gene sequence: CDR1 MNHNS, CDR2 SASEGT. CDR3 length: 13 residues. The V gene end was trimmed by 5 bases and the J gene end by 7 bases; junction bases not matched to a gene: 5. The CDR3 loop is CASSTDRDQPQHF. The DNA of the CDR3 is TGTGCCAGCAGTACCGACAGGGACCAGCCCCAGCATTTT.

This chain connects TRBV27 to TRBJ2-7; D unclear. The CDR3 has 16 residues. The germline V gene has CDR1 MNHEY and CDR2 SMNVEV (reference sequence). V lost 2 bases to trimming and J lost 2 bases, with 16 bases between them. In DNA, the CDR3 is TGTGCCAGCAGTTTAGTTGGCGGCAGTGGGCCCTACGAGCAGTACTTC. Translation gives CASSLVGGSGPYEQYF.